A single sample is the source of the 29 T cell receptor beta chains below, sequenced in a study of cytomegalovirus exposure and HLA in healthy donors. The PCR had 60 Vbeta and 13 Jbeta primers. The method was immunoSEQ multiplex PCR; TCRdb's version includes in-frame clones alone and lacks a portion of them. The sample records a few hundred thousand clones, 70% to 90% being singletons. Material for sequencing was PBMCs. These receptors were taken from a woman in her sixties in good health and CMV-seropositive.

CDR3 sequence: CASSFLDRASYEQYF. Written as DNA, the CDR3 is TGTGCCAGCAGCTTTTTGGACAGGGCGTCCTACGAGCAGTACTTC. The genes are TRBV5-6 and TRBJ2-7, with TRBD1 matching over 8 bases. CDR1 SGHDT and CDR2 YYEEEE come from the germline V gene. Germline trimming cut 2 bases from V and 1 base from J; bases unmatched to any gene: 5. The CDR3 extends over 15 amino acids.

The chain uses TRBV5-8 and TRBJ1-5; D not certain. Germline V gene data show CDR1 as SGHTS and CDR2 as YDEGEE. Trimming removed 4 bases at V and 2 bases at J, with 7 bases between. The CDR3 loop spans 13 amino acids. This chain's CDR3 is CASSPAGNQPQHF. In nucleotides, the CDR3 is TGTGCCAGCAGCCCGGCGGGCAATCAGCCCCAGCATTTT.

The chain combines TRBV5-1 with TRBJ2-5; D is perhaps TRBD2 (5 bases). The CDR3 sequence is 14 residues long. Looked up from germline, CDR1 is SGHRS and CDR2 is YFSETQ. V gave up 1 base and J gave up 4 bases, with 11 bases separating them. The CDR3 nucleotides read TGCGCCAGCAGCTTGACGGGGTTTGGAGAGACCCAGTACTTC. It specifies CASSLTGFGETQYF.

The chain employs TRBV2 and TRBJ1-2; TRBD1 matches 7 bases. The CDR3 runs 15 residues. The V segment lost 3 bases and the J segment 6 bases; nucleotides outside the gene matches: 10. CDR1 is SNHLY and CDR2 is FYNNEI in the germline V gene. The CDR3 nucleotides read TGTGCCAGCAGTGAGATAAGGACAGGCATGGATGGCTACACCTTC. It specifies CASSEIRTGMDGYTF.

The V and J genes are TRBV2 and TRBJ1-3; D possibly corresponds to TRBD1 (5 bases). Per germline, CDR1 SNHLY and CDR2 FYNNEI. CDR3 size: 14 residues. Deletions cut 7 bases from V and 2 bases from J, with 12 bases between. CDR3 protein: CASTEGIPGNTIYF. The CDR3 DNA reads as TGTGCCAGCACGGAGGGGATTCCTGGAAACACCATATATTTT.

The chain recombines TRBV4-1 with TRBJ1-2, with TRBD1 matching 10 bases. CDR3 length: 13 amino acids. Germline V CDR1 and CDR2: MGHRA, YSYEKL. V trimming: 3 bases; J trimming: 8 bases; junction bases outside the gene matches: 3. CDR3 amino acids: CASSQGQGTGYTF. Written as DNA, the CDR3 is TGCGCCAGCAGCCAGGGACAGGGGACAGGCTACACCTTC.

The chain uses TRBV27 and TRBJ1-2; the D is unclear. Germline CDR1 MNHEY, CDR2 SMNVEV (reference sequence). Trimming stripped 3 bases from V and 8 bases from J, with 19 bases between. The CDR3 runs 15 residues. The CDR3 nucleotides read TGTGCCAGCAGTTTTAGGAGGGAGGGCCCCTGGGGCTACACCTTC. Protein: CASSFRREGPWGYTF.

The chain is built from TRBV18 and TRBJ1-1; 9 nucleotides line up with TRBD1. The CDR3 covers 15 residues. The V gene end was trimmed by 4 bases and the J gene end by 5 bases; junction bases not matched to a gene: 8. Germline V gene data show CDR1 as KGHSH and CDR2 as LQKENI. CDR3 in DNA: TGTGCCAGCTCACACACGACAGGGGGAATGACTGAAGCTTTCTTT. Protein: CASSHTTGGMTEAFF.

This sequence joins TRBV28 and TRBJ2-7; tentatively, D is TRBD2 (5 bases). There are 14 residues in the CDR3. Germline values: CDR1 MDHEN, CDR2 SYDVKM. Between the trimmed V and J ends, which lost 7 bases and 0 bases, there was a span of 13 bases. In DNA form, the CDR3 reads TGTGCCAGCATCCCGAAAGGGAGCTCCTACGAGCAGTACTTC. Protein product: CASIPKGSSYEQYF.

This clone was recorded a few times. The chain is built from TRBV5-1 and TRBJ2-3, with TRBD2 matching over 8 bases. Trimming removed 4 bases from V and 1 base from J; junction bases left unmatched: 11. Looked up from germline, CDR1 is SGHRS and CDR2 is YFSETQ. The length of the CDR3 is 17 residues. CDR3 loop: CASSILVSGSGTDTQYF. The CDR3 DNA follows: TGCGCCAGCAGCATTCTGGTCAGCGGGAGTGGCACAGATACGCAGTATTTT.

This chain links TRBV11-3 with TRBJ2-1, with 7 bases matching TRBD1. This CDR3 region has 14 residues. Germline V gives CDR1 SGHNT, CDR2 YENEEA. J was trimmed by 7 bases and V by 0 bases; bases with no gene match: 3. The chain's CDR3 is CASSLDQGVNEQFF. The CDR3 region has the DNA TGTGCCAGCAGCTTAGATCAGGGGGTGAATGAGCAGTTCTTC.

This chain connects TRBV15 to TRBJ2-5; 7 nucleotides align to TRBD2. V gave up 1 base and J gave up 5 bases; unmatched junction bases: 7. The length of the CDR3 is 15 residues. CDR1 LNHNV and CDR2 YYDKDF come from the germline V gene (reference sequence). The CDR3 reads CATSRVGGSMETQYF. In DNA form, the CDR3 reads TGTGCCACCAGCAGAGTGGGCGGGAGTATGGAGACCCAGTACTTC.

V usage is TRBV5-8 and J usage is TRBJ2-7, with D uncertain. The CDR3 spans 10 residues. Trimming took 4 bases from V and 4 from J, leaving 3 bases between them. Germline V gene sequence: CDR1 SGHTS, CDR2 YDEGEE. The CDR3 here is CASSVYEQYF. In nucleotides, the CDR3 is TGTGCCAGCAGCGTATACGAGCAGTACTTC.

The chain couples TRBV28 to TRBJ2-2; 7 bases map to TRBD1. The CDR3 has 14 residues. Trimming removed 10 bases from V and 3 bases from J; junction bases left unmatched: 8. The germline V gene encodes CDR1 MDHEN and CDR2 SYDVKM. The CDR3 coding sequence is TGTGCCATCAAGACAGGGACGGACACCGGGGAGCTGTTTTTT. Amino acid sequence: CAIKTGTDTGELFF.

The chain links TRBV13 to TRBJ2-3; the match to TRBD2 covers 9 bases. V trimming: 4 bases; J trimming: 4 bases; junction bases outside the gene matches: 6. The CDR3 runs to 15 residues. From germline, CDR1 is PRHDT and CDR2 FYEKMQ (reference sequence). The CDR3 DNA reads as TGTGCCAGCAGCTCCCTTAGCGGGAGCCCAGATACGCAGTATTTT. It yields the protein CASSSLSGSPDTQYF.

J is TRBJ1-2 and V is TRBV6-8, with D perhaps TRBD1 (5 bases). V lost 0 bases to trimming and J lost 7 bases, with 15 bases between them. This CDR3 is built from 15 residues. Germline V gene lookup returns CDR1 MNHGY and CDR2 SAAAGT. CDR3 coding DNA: TGTGCCAGCAGTTACTCGTGGGGGAGGGGTGGTGGCTACACCTTC. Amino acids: CASSYSWGRGGGYTF.

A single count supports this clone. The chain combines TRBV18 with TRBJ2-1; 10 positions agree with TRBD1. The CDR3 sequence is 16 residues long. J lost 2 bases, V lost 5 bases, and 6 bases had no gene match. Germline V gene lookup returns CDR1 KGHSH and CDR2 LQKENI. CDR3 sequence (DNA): TGTGCCAGCTCAACCTCCGGGACAGGGGCCTACAATGAGCAGTTCTTC. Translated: CASSTSGTGAYNEQFF.

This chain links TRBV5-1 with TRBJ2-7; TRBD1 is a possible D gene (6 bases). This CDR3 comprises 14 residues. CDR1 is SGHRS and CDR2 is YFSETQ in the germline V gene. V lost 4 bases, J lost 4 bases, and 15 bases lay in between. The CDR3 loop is CASSLGGQYYEQYF. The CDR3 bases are TGCGCCAGCAGCCTGGGTGGACAGTATTACGAGCAGTACTTC.

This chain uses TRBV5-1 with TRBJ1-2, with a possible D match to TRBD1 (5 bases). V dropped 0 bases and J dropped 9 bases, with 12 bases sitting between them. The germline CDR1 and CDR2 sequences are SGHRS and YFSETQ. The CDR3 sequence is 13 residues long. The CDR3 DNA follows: TGCGCCAGCAGCTTGGCAGTACAGGCTAGCTACACCTTC. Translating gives CASSLAVQASYTF.

The CDR3: CASSERGHYGYTF. The CDR3 DNA sequence: TGTGCCAGCAGTGAAAGAGGCCATTATGGCTACACCTTC. The rearrangement joins TRBV6-1 to TRBJ1-2; D is uncertain. This CDR3 is 13 amino acids long. The V end lost 2 bases, the J end lost 5 bases, and 9 bases lay between the germline ends. Looked up from germline, CDR1 is MNHNS and CDR2 is SASEGT.

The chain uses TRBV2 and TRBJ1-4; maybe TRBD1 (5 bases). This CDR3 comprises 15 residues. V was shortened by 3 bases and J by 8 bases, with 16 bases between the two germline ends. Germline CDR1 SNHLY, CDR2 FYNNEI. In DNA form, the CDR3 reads TGTGCCAGCAGTGAGCAGGGCAGGGAAAGGGAAAAACTGTTTTTT. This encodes CASSEQGREREKLFF.

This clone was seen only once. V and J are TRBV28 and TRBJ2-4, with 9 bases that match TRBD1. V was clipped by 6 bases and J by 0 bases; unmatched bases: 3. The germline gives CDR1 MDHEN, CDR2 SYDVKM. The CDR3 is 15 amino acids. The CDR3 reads CASSRTGEAKNIQYF. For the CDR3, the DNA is TGTGCCAGCAGCCGGACAGGGGAAGCCAAAAACATTCAGTACTTC.

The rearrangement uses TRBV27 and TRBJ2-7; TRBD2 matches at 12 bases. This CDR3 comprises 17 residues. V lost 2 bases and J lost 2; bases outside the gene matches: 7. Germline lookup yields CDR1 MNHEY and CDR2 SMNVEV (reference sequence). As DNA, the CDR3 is TGTGCCAGCAGTTTAAAATCCGGGACTAGCGGGCCCTACGAGCAGTACTTC. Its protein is CASSLKSGTSGPYEQYF.

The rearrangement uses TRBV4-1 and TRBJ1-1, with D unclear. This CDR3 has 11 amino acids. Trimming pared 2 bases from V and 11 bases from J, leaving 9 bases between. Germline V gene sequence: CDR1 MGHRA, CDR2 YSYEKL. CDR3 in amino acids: CASSQSQSAFF. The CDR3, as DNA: TGCGCCAGCAGCCAAAGTCAGTCGGCTTTCTTT.

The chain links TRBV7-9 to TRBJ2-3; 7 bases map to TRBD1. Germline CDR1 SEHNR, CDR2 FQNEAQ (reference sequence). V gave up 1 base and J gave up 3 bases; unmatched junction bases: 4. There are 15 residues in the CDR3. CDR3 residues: CASSLEQGMTDTQYF. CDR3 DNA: TGTGCCAGCAGCTTAGAACAGGGGATGACAGATACGCAGTATTTT.

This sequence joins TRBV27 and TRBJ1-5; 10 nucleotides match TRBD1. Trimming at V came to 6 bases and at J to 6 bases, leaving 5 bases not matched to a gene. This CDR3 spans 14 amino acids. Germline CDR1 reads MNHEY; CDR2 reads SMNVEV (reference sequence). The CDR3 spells CASSRQGAGQPQHF. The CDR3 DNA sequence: TGTGCCAGCAGCAGACAGGGGGCGGGTCAGCCCCAGCATTTT.

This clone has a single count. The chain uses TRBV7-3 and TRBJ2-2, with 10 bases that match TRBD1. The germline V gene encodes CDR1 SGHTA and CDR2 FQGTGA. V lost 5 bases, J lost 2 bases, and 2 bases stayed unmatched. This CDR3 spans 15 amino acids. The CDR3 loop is CASSQTGGNTGELFF. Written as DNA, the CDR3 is TGTGCCAGCAGCCAGACAGGGGGCAACACCGGGGAGCTGTTTTTT.

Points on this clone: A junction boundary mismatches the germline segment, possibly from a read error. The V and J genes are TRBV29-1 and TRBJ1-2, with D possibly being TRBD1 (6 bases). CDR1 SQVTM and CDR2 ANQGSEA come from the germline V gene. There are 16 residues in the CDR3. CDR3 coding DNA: TGCAGCGTTGGGCTGCTAGATACAGGGACCAACTCTGGCTACACCTTC. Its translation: CSVGLLDTGTNSGYTF. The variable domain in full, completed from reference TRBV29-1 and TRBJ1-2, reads SAVISQKPSRDICQRGTSLTIQCQVDSQVTMMFWYRQQPGQSLTLIATANQGSEATYESGFVIDKFPISRPNLTFSTLTVSNMSPEDSSIYLCSVGLLDTGTNSGYTFGSGTRLTVV.

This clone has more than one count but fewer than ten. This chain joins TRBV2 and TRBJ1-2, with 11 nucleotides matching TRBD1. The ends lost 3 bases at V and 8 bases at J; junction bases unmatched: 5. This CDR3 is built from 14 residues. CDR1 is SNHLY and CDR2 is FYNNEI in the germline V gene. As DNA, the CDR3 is TGTGCCAGCAGTGAGATTGGGACAGGGGGAGGCTACACCTTC. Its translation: CASSEIGTGGGYTF. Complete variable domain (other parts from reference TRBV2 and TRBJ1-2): EPEVTQTPSHQVTQMGQEVILRCVPISNHLYFYWYRQILGQKVEFLVSFYNNEISEKSEIFDDQFSVERPDGSNFTLKIRSTKLEDSAMYFCASSEIGTGGGYTFGSGTRLTVV.